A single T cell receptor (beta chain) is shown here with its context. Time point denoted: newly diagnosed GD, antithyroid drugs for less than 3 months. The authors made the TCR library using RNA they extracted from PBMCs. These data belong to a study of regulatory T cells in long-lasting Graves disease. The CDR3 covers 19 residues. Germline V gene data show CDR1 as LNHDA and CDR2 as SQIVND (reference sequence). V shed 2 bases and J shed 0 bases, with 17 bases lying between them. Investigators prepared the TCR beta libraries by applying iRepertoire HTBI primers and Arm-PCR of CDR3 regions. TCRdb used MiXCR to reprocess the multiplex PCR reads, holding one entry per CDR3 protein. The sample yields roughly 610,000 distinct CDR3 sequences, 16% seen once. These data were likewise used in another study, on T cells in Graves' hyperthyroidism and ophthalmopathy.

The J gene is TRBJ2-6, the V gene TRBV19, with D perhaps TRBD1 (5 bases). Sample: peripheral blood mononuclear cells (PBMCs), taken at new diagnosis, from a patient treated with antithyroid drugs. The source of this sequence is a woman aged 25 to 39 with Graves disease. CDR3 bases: TGTGCCAGTAGTATATTTTTCGTGACAGTTGTCTCTGGGGCCAACGTCCTGACTTTC. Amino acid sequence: CASSIFFVTVVSGANVLTF.